This entry concerns a single T cell receptor (beta chain). The sample originates from a study of OX40 agonist ivuxolimab in advanced cancers. Produced via immunoSEQ multiplex PCR; TCRdb's table is partial and in-frame only. The sample yields about 33,000 clones, over 60% seen once. This CDR3 contains 15 residues. The ends were cut back, 0 bases at V and 7 bases at J, with 14 bases in the middle. Germline V gene sequence: CDR1 SGHTS, CDR2 YDEGEE. This sequence was found in an adult with an advanced solid tumor such as melanoma, head and neck, liver or kidney cancer. J is TRBJ2-1 and V is TRBV5-8; unclear D gene. The sample here was CD4+ or CD8+ T cells sorted from blood, taken in a trial of the OX40 agonist ivuxolimab. CDR3 sequence (DNA): TGTGCCAGCAGCTTGGCGAGACGGATAACGAATGAGCAGTTCTTC. Amino acids: CASSLARRITNEQFF.